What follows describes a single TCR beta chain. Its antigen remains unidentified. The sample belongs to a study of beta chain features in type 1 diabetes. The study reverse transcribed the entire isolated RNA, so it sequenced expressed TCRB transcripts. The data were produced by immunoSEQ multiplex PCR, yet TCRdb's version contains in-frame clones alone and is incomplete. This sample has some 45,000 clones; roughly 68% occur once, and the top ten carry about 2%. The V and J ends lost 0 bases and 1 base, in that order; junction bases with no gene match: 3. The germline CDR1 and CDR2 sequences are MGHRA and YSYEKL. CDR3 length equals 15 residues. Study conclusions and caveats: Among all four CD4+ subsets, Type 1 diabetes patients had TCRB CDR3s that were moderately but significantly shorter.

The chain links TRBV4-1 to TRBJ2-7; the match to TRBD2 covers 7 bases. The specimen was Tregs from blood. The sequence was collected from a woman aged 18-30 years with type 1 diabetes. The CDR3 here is CASSQDGGGSYEQYF. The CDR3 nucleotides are TGCGCCAGCAGCCAAGACGGCGGGGGTTCCTACGAGCAGTACTTC.